The sequence of this T cell receptor beta chain was determined in a study of T cells in tuberculosis (dated by TCRdb to 2017 to 2018). For the wider study: In the study, CD1B tetramers and high-throughput TCR immunosequencing were combined to characterize T cells specific for the mycobacterial lipid antigen glucose monomycolate (GMM). With 10 to 11 people per group, a South African clinical cohort compared IGRA-negative adolescents, IGRA-positive adolescents with latent tuberculosis, and adults with active tuberculosis. Active tuberculosis patient PBMC were archived before or within 7 days of starting standard anti-tuberculosis treatment. Overall results and qualifications from the work: A classifier using the diverse GMM-specific repertoire reached about 90% accuracy (AUROC about 0.91), compared with around 70% accuracy using GEM motif frequencies. Shorter CDR3-alpha lengths in active tuberculosis patients partly drove the smaller NN-distances, and the TCR-beta difference was not statistically significant. Clinical samples were selected based on the availability of cryopreserved specimens, with adults included as active tuberculosis cases and adolescents included as controls. Compared with IGRA-negative controls, TCR-alpha repertoires from active tuberculosis had smaller mean NN-distances to GMM-specific TCRs, which suggests clonal expansion of these TCRs.

The CDR3 covers 15 residues, taking in both the cysteine and the phenylalanine. The only DNA kept is the CDR3, 45 bases in frame from the first base. CDR1 and CDR2 were assigned from the germline V gene as MDHEN and SYDVKM. V and J are trimmed by 5 bases and 2 bases, and the gene matches miss 8 bases of the junction. The meaning of the sample's time point label: new active TB diagnosis, blood taken before or within 7 days of starting treatment. The patients with active tuberculosis were newly diagnosed, HIV-seronegative South African adults aged 18 years or older. Active tuberculosis was confirmed by positive sputum smear microscopy and/or positive M. tuberculosis culture. Unsorted cryopreserved PBMC were immunosequenced, covering on average approximately 90,000 T cells per clinical donor. The immunoSEQ multiplex PCR assay was used to generate TCR libraries, with TCR-beta and/or TCR-alpha/delta assays applied to each sample. The amplified TCR libraries were sequenced on the Illumina high-throughput platform. In the original analysis: Clustering and dimensionality reduction relied on pairwise TCRdist distances among GMM-specific receptors from T cells that were either sorted ex vivo or expanded in vitro. The score assigned to each clinical repertoire was mean NN-distance, meaning the average TCRdist to the nearest 10% of tetramer-positive reference sequences. To compute GEM TCR motif frequency, the fraction of unique TCRs matching known GEM sequences by V/J usage and CDR3 length was calculated. Active tuberculosis was classified by linear discriminant analysis with leave-one-out cross-validation, implemented in scikit-learn. TCRdb retrieved this table from immuneACCESS and kept in-frame rearrangements only. Not all clones are present; in checked studies, unresolved V genes account for under half, and no reason is known for the remainder. For V, J and clone size, that table is used; D and trimming come from the DNA. The sample table records about 35,000 clones; under 95% of these occur just once. Roughly 11% of the sample lies in the top ten.

On this clone: Its antigen remains undetermined. Per-base quality was not reported, and no clone a single base away is much larger than it.

The receptor comes from an adult with tuberculosis. The receptor chain draws on TRBV28 and TRBJ1-1; TRBD1 fits 7 bases in the junction. Sequencing was performed on PBMCs, taken at tuberculosis diagnosis. Here is the DNA: TGTGCCAGCAGTACCCGCTGGACAGGCAACACTGAAGCTTTCTTT. Its product reads: CASSTRWTGNTEAFF.